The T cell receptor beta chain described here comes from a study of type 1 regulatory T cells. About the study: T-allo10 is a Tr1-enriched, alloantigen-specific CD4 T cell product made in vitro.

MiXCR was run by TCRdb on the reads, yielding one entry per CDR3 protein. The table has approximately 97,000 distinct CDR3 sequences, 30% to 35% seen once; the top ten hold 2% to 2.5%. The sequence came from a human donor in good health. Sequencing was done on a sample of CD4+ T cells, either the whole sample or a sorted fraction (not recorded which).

As DNA, the CDR3 is TGTGCCAGCAGTCGCTTGCGGTTCGGTTCCTACGAGCAGTACTTC. Translation gives CASSRLRFGSYEQYF. The chain employs TRBV6-2 or TRBV6-3 and TRBJ2-7; unclear D gene. V was pared by 5 bases and J by 1 base, with 15 bases between. This CDR3 is 15 amino acids long. The V gene's germline CDR1 is MNHEY and CDR2 SVGEGT.